Listed here are 2 T cell receptor beta chains from one sample, sequenced in a study of shared T cell receptors in the human thymus. Assay used: immunoSEQ multiplex PCR; TCRdb lists only in-frame clones, some missing. This table has about 380,000 clones, 85% to 95% appearing once. The source material was thymocytes. The receptors were gathered from a human donor.

The chain links TRBV28 to TRBJ2-1; 9 bases map to TRBD2. This CDR3 has 17 residues. Germline CDR1 MDHEN, CDR2 SYDVKM. V lost 3 bases, J lost 0 bases, and 6 bases stayed unmatched. The CDR3 coding sequence is TGTGCCAGCAGTTTCCTTGCGGGGGGGAGCTCCTACAATGAGCAGTTCTTC. It yields the protein CASSFLAGGSSYNEQFF. The full variable domain, rest sourced from reference TRBV28 and TRBJ2-1, is DVKVTQSSRYLVKRTGEKVFLECVQDMDHENMFWYRQDPGLGLRLIYFSYDVKMKEKGDIPEGYSVSREKKERFSLILESASTNQTSMYLCASSFLAGGSSYNEQFFGPGTRLTVL.

The chain joins TRBV11-2 to TRBJ1-1, with D tentatively TRBD1 (6 bases). The CDR3 is made up of 16 amino acids. CDR1 is SGHAT and CDR2 is FQNNGV in the germline V gene. V lost 0 bases and J lost 1, with 12 bases in between. The chain's CDR3 is CASSLDGGPKNTEAFF. The CDR3 DNA is TGTGCCAGCAGCTTAGATGGGGGGCCGAAGAACACTGAAGCTTTCTTT.